What follows is one TCR beta chain and its context. Its binding antigen is unknown. The data were taken from a study of T cells expressing NK-cell markers (dated by TCRdb to between 2020 and 2021). In the study overall: In sorted CD3+CD56+NKG2C+, CD3+CD56+NKG2C- and CD3+CD56-NKG2C+ T-cell subsets from 7 or 8 donors, TCR beta-chain repertoires were profiled. Of the eight sequenced donors, seven were found to be HCMV-seropositive and one was found to be HCMV-seronegative. All eight donors whose samples were sequenced were randomly selected healthy volunteers, three of them men and five women. Illumina HiSeq 2000/2500, MiSeq or NextSeq was used to sequence libraries as 2 x 150 bp reads. What the authors observed across the whole study: Those dominant clonotypes were again the most abundant among CD3+CD56-NKG2C+ cells in several donors, at roughly 28.3-65%. In five to seven donors, the dominant CD3+CD56+NKG2C+ clonotypes were found to rank among the top 10 CD8+ clonotypes and to make up roughly 1.0-8% of CD8+ T cells. Whether the expanded NKG2C-expressing T cell clones were specific for HCMV antigens was left unclear.

The run used an Illumina HiSeq 2000. TCR beta cDNA libraries were made by 5'RACE template switching that added a universal primer site and unique molecular identifiers. cDNA synthesis was primed from the TCR beta constant segment and was followed by two successive PCR amplification steps. The original pipeline was this. Reads were demultiplexed and grouped by UMI with MIGEC, and clonotypes were assembled and quantified with MiTCR. To exclude erroneous sequences, any TCR cDNA sequence not supported by at least two reads was discarded. The tcR package was used for downstream repertoire analysis, with clonotypes matched between fractions based on CDR3 nucleotide sequence plus V segment. Antigen specificity was annotated against VDJdb with VDJmatch, allowing one amino acid substitution in CDR3. TCRdb reprocessed the raw reads; every CDR3 protein sequence is a single record, and DNA is not supplied. These V and J calls are TCRdb output, not the study's own analysis. This sample's records show about 30,000 distinct CDR3 sequences. 50% to 75% of the sample is held by the ten biggest clonotypes.

Measured from the cysteine to the phenylalanine, the CDR3 is 13 residues long. Only the protein is on record. HCMV-specific IgG was detected in serum with a commercial ELISA kit to determine HCMV serostatus. Peripheral blood mononuclear cells were isolated from blood by Ficoll density gradient centrifugation. Material: blood T cells: a sorted CD56 or NKG2C T cell subset, CD4+ or CD8+ T cells, or bulk PBMC T cells (not recorded which). The V and J genes are TRBV12-3 or TRBV12-4 and TRBJ2-1; there is no DNA to check the TCRdb D call of TRBD1. The clonotype originates from a woman aged 18 to 69 in good health. The CDR3 region reads CALGAAVYNEQFF.